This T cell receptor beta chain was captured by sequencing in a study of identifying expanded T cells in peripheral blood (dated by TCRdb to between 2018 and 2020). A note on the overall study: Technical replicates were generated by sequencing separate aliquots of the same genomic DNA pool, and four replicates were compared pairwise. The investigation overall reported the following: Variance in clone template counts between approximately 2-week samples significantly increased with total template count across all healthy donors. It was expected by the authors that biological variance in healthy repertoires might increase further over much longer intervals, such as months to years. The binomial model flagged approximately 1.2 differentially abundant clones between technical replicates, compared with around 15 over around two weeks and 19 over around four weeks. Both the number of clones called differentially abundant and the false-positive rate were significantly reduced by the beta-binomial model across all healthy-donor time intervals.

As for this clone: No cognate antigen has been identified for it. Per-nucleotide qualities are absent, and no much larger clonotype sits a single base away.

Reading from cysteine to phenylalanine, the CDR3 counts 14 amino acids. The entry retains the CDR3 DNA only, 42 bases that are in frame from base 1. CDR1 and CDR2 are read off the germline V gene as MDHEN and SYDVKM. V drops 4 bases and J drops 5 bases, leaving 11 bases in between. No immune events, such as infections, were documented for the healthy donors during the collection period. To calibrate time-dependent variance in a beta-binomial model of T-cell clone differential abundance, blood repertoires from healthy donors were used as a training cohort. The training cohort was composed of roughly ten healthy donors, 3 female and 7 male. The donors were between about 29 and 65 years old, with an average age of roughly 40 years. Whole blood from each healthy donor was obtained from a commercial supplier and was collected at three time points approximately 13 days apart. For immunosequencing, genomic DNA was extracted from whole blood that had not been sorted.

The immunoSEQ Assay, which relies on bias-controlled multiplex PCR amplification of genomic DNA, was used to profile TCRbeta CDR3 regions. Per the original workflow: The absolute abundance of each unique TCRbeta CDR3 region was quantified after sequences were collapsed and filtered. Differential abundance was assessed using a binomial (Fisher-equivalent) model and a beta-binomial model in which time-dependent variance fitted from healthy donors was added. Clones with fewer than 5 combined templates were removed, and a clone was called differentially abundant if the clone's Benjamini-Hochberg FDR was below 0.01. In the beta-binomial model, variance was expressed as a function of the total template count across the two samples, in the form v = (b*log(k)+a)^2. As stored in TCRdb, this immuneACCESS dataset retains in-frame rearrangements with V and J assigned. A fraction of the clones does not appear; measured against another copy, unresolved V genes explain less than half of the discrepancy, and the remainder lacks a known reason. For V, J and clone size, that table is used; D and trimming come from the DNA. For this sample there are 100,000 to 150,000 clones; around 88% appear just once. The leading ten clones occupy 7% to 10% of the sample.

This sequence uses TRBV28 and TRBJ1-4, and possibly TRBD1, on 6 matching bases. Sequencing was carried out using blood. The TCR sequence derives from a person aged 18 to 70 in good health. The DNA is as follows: TGTGCCAGCAGTTCCCCGGGACAAAATGAAAAACTGTTTTTT. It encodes CASSSPGQNEKLFF.